These T cell receptor beta chains were read from a single sample in a study of T cell responses to AZD1222 COVID-19 vaccine. Sequenced by immunoSEQ multiplex PCR; TCRdb stores in-frame clones only, minus some. In the table there are under 50,000 clones, 70% to 90% of which are singletons. The sample in question was peripheral blood, obtained 28 days after the second AZD1222 dose. The receptors stem from an adult who received the AZD1222 COVID-19 vaccine. Each CDR3 is given without its conserved first and last residue. Only part of the rows carry a size: once, few, many, or a class if the clone is expanded.

V	J	size	CDR3
TRBV27	TRBJ2-2	-	ASSPGTANTGELF
TRBV9	TRBJ2-2	-	ASSVVAFRRDNTGELF
TRBV25-1	TRBJ1-6	-	ASSEWGLSPLH
TRBV19	TRBJ2-2	-	ASSQAANTGELF
TRBV6-1	TRBJ2-3	once	ASSEIRAGYLSGADTQY
TRBV18	TRBJ1-2	-	ASSPAGGFGDYT
TRBV7-9	TRBJ1-6	-	ASSSGDPYNSPLH
TRBV4-1	TRBJ2-7	-	ASSQLAGVLGQY
TRBV7-3	TRBJ1-1	-	ASSTTGLSTEAF
TRBV5-1	TRBJ2-3	-	ASSWGRLADSTDTQY
TRBV4-1	TRBJ2-3	-	ASSQQPQDTQY
TRBV18	TRBJ2-2	few	ASSPRREGTGELF
TRBV10-3	TRBJ1-3	-	AISGGDSGNTIY
TRBV2	TRBJ2-3	-	ASSPSASTDTQY
TRBV5-4	TRBJ2-3	-	ASRSAGGDPDTQY
TRBV7-8	TRBJ1-5	-	ASSLGGTGLSNQPQH
TRBV4-3	TRBJ1-1	-	ASSRRASSNTEAF
TRBV7-8	TRBJ2-3	-	ASSLDGLATDTQY
TRBV5-4	TRBJ2-5	-	ASGPSLAGALETQY
TRBV15	TRBJ1-1	-	ATSSLTVNTEAF
TRBV19	TRBJ2-1	-	ASTSKSQGSRGVQF
TRBV4-1	TRBJ1-1	-	ASSQDRIRTEAF
TRBV7-7	TRBJ2-7	-	ASSSTVAGEQY
TRBV12-3/TRBV12-4	TRBJ2-1	-	ASSASPEQF
TRBV5-1	TRBJ2-1	few	ASSSIAGGVSNEQF
TRBV9	TRBJ2-7	-	ASSVGGAGVIEEQY
TRBV4-1	TRBJ1-5	once	ASSQLDRGYGPQH
TRBV12-3/TRBV12-4	TRBJ2-1	-	ASTASGGEQF
TRBV7-9	TRBJ2-7	few	ASSFYSSYEQY
TRBV7-9	TRBJ1-1	-	ASIREWGTEAF
TRBV16	TRBJ2-3	-	ASSQSDSTDTQY
TRBV16	TRBJ2-3	-	ASSLQTSGSADTQY
TRBV20-1	TRBJ1-1	-	SASTAMNTEAF
TRBV11-2	TRBJ1-5	-	ASSLAGTVNQPQH
TRBV2	TRBJ1-4	once	ASNGMGEKLF
TRBV2	TRBJ1-2	-	ASSEGSNYGYT
TRBV5-1	TRBJ2-7	once	ASSLIGVTYEQY
TRBV28	TRBJ1-2	few	ASSPHRGGNYNYGYT
TRBV19	TRBJ1-1	once	ASSTLTEAF
TRBV5-1	TRBJ2-7	-	ASSLSGTGTSYEQY
TRBV3-1/TRBV3-2	TRBJ2-7	-	ASSQAGRVYEQY
TRBV30	TRBJ1-1	-	AWSVRGGTEAF
TRBV6-4	TRBJ1-6	-	ASSESTDNYSPLH
TRBV27	TRBJ2-7	-	ASRRTSGNYEQY
TRBV18	TRBJ1-5	-	ASSPWGLSNQPQH
TRBV6-5	TRBJ2-1	-	ASSYSPGRLDTEQF
TRBV6-5	TRBJ2-2	-	ASSYHGRGAGELF
TRBV4-3	TRBJ1-2	-	ASSQDWSPYGYT
TRBV7-9	TRBJ2-3	-	ASSYLAGGIADTQY
TRBV27	TRBJ2-1	few	ASSLMGISYNEQF
TRBV6-4	TRBJ2-1	-	ASSDFPRDNEQF
TRBV30	TRBJ2-1	-	AWSSNEQF
TRBV29-1	TRBJ1-1	once	SVSWGVETEAF
TRBV5-1	TRBJ1-5	-	ASSLTGYSNQPQH
TRBV7-8	TRBJ2-7	-	ASSSGQASGTGAYEQY